This T cell receptor beta chain was profiled in a study of CD8+ T cells in alopecia areata. Study-wide context: The percentage of affected scalp area served as the score of severity for treated patients. Study conclusions and caveats: Scalp samples also yield sequences from resident alphabeta T cells of normal skin.

Isolated RNA was reverse transcribed into cDNA used as the sequencing template. TCRdb keeps only in-frame clones here, not all; method: immunoSEQ multiplex PCR. The sample holds 150,000 to 200,000 clones, approximately 57% seen once. This clone has a single count. Its matching antigen is unknown. Treatment given: oral pan-JAK inhibitor, 5-10 mg twice daily. Per germline, CDR1 SGDLS and CDR2 YYNGEE. V lost 4 bases, J lost 4 bases, and 14 bases lay in between. CDR3 size: 14 residues. Sample: CD4+ T cells sorted from blood, taken at week 24, from a patient treated with tofacitinib. V is TRBV9 and J is TRBJ1-2; TRBD1 might be the D (6 bases). The receptor's source is a human donor with alopecia areata. The CDR3 spells CASSPGGGIYGYTF. The CDR3 DNA reads TGTGCCAGCAGCCCCGGGGGGGGCATCTATGGCTACACCTTC.